The T cell receptor beta chain under discussion was sequenced for a study of neoadjuvant nivolumab and ipilimumab in lung cancer. This table comes from immunoSEQ multiplex PCR, and its TCRdb copy is limited to in-frame clones, with some not included. The sample records 30,000 to 35,000 clones, about nine tenths being singletons. The V gene end was trimmed by 2 bases and the J gene end by 4 bases; junction bases not matched to a gene: 3. Germline loops: CDR1 SGHNT, CDR2 YYREEE (reference sequence). The CDR3 sequence is 15 residues long. The receptor's source is an adult with non-small cell lung cancer. The source material was peripheral blood, sampled after neoadjuvant nivolumab, alone or with ipilimumab, at or shortly before surgery. The V gene is TRBV5-4, the J gene TRBJ1-4; the match to TRBD1 covers 9 bases. CDR3 sequence reads: CASSLPGQGNEKLFF. The DNA of the CDR3 is TGTGCCAGCAGCTTACCGGGACAGGGTAATGAAAAACTGTTTTTT.